This T cell receptor beta chain was retrieved from a study of shared clonotypes between healthy human individuals. The CDR3 has 16 residues. The germline CDR1 and CDR2 sequences are KGHSH and LQKENI. Trimming cost V 3 bases and J 7 bases, with 19 bases left between them. A deep-level run was used for the assay. PBMC DNA, left unsorted, was sequenced on ten immunoSEQ deep assay plates. Produced via immunoSEQ multiplex PCR; TCRdb's table is partial and in-frame only. This sample has 470,000 or so clones, with 81% found just once. About 100 million PBMCs supplied genomic DNA for unsorted samples. The chain has TRBV18 and TRBJ2-1; TRBD1 is a possible D gene (5 bases). Input material: PBMCs. The TCR was taken from a woman aged 40 to 50 in good health. Some clones in this sample may be carry-over from other donors' samples. As DNA, the CDR3 is TGTGCCAGCTCACCCCTAGGGGCCGGAGTCCCTAATGAGCAGTTCTTC. This gives the protein CASSPLGAGVPNEQFF.